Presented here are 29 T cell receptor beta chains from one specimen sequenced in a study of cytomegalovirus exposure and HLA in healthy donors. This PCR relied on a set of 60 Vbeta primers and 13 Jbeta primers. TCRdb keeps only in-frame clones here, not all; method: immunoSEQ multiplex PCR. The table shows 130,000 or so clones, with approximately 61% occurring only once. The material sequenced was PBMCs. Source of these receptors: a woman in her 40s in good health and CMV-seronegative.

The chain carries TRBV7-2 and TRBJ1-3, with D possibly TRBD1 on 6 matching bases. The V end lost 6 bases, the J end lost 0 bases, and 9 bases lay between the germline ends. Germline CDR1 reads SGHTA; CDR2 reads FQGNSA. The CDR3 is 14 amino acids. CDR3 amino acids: CASSLDSSGNTIYF. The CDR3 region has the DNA TGTGCCAGCAGTTTGGACAGCTCTGGAAACACCATATATTTT.

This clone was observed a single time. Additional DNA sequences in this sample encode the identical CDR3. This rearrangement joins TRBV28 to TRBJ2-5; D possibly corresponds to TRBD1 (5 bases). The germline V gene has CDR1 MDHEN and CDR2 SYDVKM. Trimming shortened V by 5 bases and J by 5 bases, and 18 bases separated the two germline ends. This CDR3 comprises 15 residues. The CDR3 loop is CASSLPGARRETQYF. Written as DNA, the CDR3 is TGTGCCAGCAGTCTCCCTGGGGCCCGACGGGAGACCCAGTACTTC.

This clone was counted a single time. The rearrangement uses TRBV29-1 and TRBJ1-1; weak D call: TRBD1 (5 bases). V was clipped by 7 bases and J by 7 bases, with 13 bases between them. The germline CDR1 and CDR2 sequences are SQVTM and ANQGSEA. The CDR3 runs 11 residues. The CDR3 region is CSATKTVEAFF. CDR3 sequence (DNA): TGCAGCGCCACCAAGACAGTTGAAGCTTTCTTT.

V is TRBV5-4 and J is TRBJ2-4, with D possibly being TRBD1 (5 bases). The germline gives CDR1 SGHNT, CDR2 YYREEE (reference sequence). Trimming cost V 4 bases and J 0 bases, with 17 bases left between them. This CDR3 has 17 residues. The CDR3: CASSHQAGLAAKNIQYF. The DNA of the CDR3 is TGTGCCAGCAGCCATCAGGCAGGGTTGGCAGCCAAAAACATTCAGTACTTC. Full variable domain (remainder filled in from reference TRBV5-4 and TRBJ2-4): ETGVTQSPTHLIKTRGQQVTLRCSSQSGHNTVSWYQQALGQGPQFIFQYYREEENGRGNFPPRFSGLQFPNYSSELNVNALELDDSALYLCASSHQAGLAAKNIQYFGAGTRLSVL.

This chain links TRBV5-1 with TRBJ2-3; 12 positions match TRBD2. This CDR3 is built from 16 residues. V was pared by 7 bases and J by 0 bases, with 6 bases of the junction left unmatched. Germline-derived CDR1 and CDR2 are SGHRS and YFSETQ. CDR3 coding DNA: TGCGCCAGCCGTGGACTAGCGGGGAGCAGCACAGATACGCAGTATTTT. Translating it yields CASRGLAGSSTDTQYF.

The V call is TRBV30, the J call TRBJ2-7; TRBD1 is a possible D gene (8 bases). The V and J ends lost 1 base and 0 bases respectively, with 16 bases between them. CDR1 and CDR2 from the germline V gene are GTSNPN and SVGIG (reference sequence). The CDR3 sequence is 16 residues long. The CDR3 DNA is TGTGCCTGGAGTGGGGAGGGACAGGTTAGCTCCTACGAGCAGTACTTC. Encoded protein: CAWSGEGQVSSYEQYF. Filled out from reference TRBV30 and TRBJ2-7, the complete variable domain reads SQTIHQWPATLVQPVGSPLSLECTVEGTSNPNLYWYRQAAGRGLQLLFYSVGIGQISSEVPQNLSASRPQDRQFILSSKKLLLSDSGFYLCAWSGEGQVSSYEQYFGPGTRLTVT.

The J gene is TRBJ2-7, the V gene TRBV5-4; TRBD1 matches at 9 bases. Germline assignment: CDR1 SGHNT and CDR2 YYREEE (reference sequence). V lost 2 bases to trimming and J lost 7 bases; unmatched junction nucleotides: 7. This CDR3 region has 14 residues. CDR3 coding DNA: TGTGCCAGCAGCTTAGAGGGACAGGGAGGAGAGCAGTACTTC. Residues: CASSLEGQGGEQYF.

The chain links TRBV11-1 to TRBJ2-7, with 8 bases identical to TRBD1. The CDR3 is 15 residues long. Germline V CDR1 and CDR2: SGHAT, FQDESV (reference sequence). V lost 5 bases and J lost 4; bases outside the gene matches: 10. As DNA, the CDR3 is TGTGCCAGCAGCCCTACCGGGACAGGAAGATACGAGCAGTACTTC. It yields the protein CASSPTGTGRYEQYF.

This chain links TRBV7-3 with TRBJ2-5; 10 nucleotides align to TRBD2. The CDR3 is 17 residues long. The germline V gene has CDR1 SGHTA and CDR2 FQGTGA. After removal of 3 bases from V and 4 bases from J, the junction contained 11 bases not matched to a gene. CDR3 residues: CASSLGQSGGAVETQYF. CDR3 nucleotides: TGTGCCAGCAGCTTGGGACAAAGCGGGGGGGCAGTAGAGACCCAGTACTTC.

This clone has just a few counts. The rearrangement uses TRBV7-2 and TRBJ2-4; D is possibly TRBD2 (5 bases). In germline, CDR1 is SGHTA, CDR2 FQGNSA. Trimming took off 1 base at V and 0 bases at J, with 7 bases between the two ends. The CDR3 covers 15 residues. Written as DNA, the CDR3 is TGTGCCAGCAGCTTAGAGAGGGTAGCCAAAAACATTCAGTACTTC. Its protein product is CASSLERVAKNIQYF. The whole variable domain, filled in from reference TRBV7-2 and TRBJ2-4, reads GAGVSQSPSNKVTEKGKDVELRCDPISGHTALYWYRQSLGQGLEFLIYFQGNSAPDKSGLPSDRFSAERTGGSVSTLTIQRTQQEDSAVYLCASSLERVAKNIQYFGAGTRLSVL.

The DNA of the CDR3 is TGCGCCAGCAGCTATAGCGGGGGACTCTCCTACGAGCAGTACTTC. Protein: CASSYSGGLSYEQYF. The chain combines TRBV4-1 with TRBJ2-7; 9 nucleotides agree with TRBD2. The germline CDR1 and CDR2 sequences are MGHRA and YSYEKL. This CDR3 spans 15 amino acids. After removal of 5 bases from V and 0 bases from J, the junction contained 5 bases not matched to a gene.

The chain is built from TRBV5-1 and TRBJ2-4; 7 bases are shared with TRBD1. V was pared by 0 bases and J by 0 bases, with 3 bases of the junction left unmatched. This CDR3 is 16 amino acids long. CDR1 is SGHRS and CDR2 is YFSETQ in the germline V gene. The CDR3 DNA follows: TGCGCCAGCAGCTTGGGGGACAGCTCAGCCAAAAACATTCAGTACTTC. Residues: CASSLGDSSAKNIQYF.

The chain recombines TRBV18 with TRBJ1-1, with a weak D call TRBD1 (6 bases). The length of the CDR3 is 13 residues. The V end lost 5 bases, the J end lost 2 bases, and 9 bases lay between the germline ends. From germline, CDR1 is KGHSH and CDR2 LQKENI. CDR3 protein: CASSKQGNTEAFF. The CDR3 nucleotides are TGTGCCAGCTCAAAACAGGGTAACACTGAAGCTTTCTTT.

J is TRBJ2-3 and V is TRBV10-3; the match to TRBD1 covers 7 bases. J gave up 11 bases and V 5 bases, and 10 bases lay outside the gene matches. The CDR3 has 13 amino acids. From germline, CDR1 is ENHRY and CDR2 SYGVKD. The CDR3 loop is CAISRGTADGQYF. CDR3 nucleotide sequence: TGTGCCATCAGTAGGGGGACAGCCGACGGGCAGTATTTT.

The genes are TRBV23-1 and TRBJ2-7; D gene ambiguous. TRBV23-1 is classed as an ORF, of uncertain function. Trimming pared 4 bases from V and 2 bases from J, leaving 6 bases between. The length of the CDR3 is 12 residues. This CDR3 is CASSLLPYEQYF. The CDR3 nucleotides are TGCGCCAGCAGTCTACTCCCCTACGAGCAGTACTTC.

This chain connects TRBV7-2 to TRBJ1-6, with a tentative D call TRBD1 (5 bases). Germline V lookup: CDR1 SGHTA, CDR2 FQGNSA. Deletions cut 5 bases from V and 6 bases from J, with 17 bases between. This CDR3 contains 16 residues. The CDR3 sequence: CASSPITGTINSPLHF. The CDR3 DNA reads TGTGCCAGCAGCCCGATTACCGGGACTATTAATTCACCCCTCCACTTT.

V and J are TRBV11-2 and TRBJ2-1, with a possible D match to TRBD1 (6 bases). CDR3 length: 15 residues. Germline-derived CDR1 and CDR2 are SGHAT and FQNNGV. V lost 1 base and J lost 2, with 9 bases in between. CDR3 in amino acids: CASSLGGGPYNEQFF. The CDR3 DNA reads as TGTGCCAGCAGCTTAGGAGGGGGTCCCTACAATGAGCAGTTCTTC.

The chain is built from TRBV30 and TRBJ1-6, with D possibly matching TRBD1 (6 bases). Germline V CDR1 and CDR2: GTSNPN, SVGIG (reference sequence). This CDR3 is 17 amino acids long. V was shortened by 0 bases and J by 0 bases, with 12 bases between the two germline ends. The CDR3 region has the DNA TGTGCCTGGAGTGTGCAGGGGCCAAGCTCCTATAATTCACCCCTCCACTTT. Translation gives CAWSVQGPSSYNSPLHF.

CDR3 nucleotide sequence: TGTGCCTCTCAACCGTTGCAGGGGAACGAGCAGTACTTC. This gives the protein CASQPLQGNEQYF. The chain couples TRBV2 to TRBJ2-7, with D possibly matching TRBD1 (6 bases). Trimming left V 11 bases short and J 5 bases short, with 19 bases between. This CDR3 contains 13 residues. From germline, CDR1 is SNHLY and CDR2 FYNNEI.

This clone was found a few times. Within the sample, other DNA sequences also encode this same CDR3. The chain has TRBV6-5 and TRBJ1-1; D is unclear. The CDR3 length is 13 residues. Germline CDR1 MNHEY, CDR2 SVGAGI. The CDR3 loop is CVAGRGVGTEAFF. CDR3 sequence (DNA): TGTGTCGCTGGGCGGGGAGTCGGCACTGAAGCTTTCTTT.

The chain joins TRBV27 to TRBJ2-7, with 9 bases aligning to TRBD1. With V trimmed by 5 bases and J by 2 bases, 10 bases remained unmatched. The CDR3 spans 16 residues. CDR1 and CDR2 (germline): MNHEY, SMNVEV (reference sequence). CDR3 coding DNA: TGTGCCAGCAGTCCCACCTCCGGGACAGGGACCTACGAGCAGTACTTC. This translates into CASSPTSGTGTYEQYF.

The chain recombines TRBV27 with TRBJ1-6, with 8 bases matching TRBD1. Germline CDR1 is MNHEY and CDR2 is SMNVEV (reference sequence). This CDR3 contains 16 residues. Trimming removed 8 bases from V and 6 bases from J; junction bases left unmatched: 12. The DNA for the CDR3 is TGTGCCAGCCGCGACCGGGACAGGAGTGCTAATTCACCCCTCCACTTT. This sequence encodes CASRDRDRSANSPLHF.

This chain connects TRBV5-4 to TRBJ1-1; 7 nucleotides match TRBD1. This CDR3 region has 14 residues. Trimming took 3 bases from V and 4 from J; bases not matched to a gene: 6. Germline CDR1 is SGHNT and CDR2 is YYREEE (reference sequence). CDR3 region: CASSSTGEATEAFF. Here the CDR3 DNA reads TGTGCCAGCAGCTCTACAGGGGAGGCCACTGAAGCTTTCTTT. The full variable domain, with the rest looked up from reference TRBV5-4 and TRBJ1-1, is ETGVTQSPTHLIKTRGQQVTLRCSSQSGHNTVSWYQQALGQGPQFIFQYYREEENGRGNFPPRFSGLQFPNYSSELNVNALELDDSALYLCASSSTGEATEAFFGQGTRLTVV.

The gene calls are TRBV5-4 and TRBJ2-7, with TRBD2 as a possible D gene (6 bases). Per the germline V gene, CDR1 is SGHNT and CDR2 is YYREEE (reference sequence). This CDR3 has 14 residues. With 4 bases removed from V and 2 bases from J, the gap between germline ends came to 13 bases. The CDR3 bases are TGTGCCAGCAGCCCCGGCGGAGGGACCTACGAGCAGTACTTC. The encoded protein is CASSPGGGTYEQYF.

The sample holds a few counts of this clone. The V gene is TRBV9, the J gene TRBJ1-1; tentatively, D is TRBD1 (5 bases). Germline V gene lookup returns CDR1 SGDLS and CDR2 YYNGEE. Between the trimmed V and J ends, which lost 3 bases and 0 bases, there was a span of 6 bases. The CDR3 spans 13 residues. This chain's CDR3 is CASSATVNTEAFF. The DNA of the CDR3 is TGTGCCAGCAGCGCGACAGTGAACACTGAAGCTTTCTTT.

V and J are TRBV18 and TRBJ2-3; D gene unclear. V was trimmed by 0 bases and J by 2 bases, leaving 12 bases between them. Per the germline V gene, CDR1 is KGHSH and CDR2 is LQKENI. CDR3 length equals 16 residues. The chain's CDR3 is CASSPPNNINTDTQYF. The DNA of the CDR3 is TGTGCCAGCTCACCACCGAATAACATAAACACAGATACGCAGTATTTT.

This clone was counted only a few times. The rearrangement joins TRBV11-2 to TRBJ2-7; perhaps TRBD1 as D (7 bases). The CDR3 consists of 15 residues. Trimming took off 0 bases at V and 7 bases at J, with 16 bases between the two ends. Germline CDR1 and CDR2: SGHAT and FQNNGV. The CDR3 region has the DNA TGTGCCAGCAGCTTAGATCAGGGGGGCGTGGGGGAGCAGTACTTC. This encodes CASSLDQGGVGEQYF.

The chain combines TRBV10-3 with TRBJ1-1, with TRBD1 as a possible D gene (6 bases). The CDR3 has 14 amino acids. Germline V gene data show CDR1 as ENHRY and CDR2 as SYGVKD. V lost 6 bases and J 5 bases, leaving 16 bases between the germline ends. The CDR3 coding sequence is TGTGCCATCAGCGGCAATGGGGGCGGGACTGAAGCTTTCTTT. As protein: CAISGNGGGTEAFF.

CDR3 sequence: CASSYGQFTDTQYF. The CDR3 region has the DNA TGTGCCAGCAGCTACGGACAGTTCACAGATACGCAGTATTTT. The chain recombines TRBV6-1 with TRBJ2-3; maybe TRBD1 (6 bases). Germline assignment: CDR1 MNHNS and CDR2 SASEGT. This CDR3 spans 14 amino acids. Trimming left V 6 bases short and J 2 bases short, with 12 bases between.